A single sample gave rise to the 31 T cell receptor beta chains below, sequenced in a study of beta chain features in type 1 diabetes. The entirety of the isolated RNA underwent reverse transcription, so expressed TCRB transcripts were sequenced. Produced via immunoSEQ multiplex PCR; TCRdb's table is partial and in-frame only. The sample holds some 350,000 clones, approximately 15% seen once. Study-wide findings and caveats: Significant though moderate, a shortening of TCRB CDR3s appeared in all four CD4+ subsets of Type 1 diabetes patients.

These TCRs are of unknown antigen specificity. Sequencing input: naive CD4+ T cells from blood. These receptors all stem from a woman aged 18-29 years with type 1 diabetes.

The chain couples TRBV10-3 to TRBJ2-7, with D tentatively TRBD1 (5 bases). Between the trimmed V and J ends, which lost 5 bases and 3 bases, there was a span of 8 bases. The germline CDR1 and CDR2 sequences are ENHRY and SYGVKD. This CDR3 region has 12 residues. The CDR3 DNA reads as TGTGCCATCAGTCTCCAGGGCTACGAGCAGTACTTC. Residues: CAISLQGYEQYF.

This clone was detected a few times. The CDR3 DNA reads as TGCAGCGTCGCCGGGACTACCGCCCTCCCACAAGAGACCCAGTACTTC. It translates to CSVAGTTALPQETQYF. The chain combines TRBV29-1 with TRBJ2-5, with 7 bases identical to TRBD2. V dropped 6 bases and J dropped 2; count of bases not matched to a gene: 15. CDR3 length equals 16 residues. CDR1 and CDR2 (germline): SQVTM, ANQGSEA.

CDR3 in DNA: TGCGCCAGCAGCTCGACGCCACAGGGAGTGAACACTGAAGCTTTCTTT. This gives the protein CASSSTPQGVNTEAFF. This rearrangement joins TRBV5-1 to TRBJ1-1; D might be TRBD1 (6 bases). Between the trimmed V and J ends, which lost 3 bases and 0 bases, there was a span of 15 bases. There are 16 residues in the CDR3. Germline V gene sequence: CDR1 SGHRS, CDR2 YFSETQ.

This clone has more than one count but fewer than ten. The V call is TRBV27, the J call TRBJ2-1; 12 positions agree with TRBD2. Germline V lookup: CDR1 MNHEY, CDR2 SMNVEV (reference sequence). V was clipped by 3 bases and J by 5 bases; unmatched bases: 14. The CDR3 runs 19 residues. The CDR3 DNA is TGTGCCAGCAGTTTCCTAAGACTCTCAGGACTAGCGGGGAACAATGAGCAGTTCTTC. Its protein is CASSFLRLSGLAGNNEQFF.

This clone was counted a few times. The chain combines TRBV7-9 with TRBJ2-1, with 8 nucleotides matching TRBD2. This CDR3 comprises 18 residues. Trimming took 5 bases from V and 8 from J; bases not matched to a gene: 20. CDR1 and CDR2 from the germline V gene are SEHNR and FQNEAQ (reference sequence). The CDR3 bases are TGTGCCAGCAGCACCCGGGGGAAGGCGGGACTAGTACACTATGAGCAGTTCTTC. This sequence encodes CASSTRGKAGLVHYEQFF.

This clone has just a few counts. V is TRBV29-1 and J is TRBJ1-5, with 7 bases that match TRBD1. J gave up 4 bases and V 4 bases, and 10 bases lay outside the gene matches. The CDR3 has 15 residues. The germline V gene has CDR1 SQVTM and CDR2 ANQGSEA. Written as DNA, the CDR3 is TGCAGCGTTGCCTCCCTGACAGGGCCTAATCAGCCCCAGCATTTT. This codes for CSVASLTGPNQPQHF.

This clone showed up just a few times. The chain is built from TRBV21-1 and TRBJ1-4. TRBV21-1 is deemed a pseudogene. The CDR3 is 13 amino acids. CDR3 in amino acids: CASSKVKAGQLFF. As DNA, the CDR3 is TGTGCCAGCAGCAAAGTGAAGGCGGGTCAACTGTTTTTT.

In its sample, this clone was seen a few times. The chain recombines TRBV11-2 with TRBJ2-1; 10 nucleotides align to TRBD2. The CDR3 loop spans 15 amino acids. V lost 1 base to trimming and J lost 4 bases; unmatched junction nucleotides: 1. Germline CDR1 is SGHAT and CDR2 is FQNNGV. The CDR3 spells CASSLGTSGYNEQFF. Written as DNA, the CDR3 is TGTGCCAGCAGCTTAGGGACTAGCGGATACAATGAGCAGTTCTTC.

The rearrangement uses TRBV29-1 and TRBJ1-4; 8 bases are shared with TRBD1. Germline assignment: CDR1 SQVTM and CDR2 ANQGSEA. This CDR3 has 13 amino acids. V was clipped by 6 bases and J by 3 bases; unmatched bases: 3. As DNA, the CDR3 is TGCAGCGTCGAGACAGGGGCTAATGAAAAACTGTTTTTT. It encodes CSVETGANEKLFF.

This clone is a singleton in its sample. V usage is TRBV9 and J usage is TRBJ2-6; a weak D match, TRBD1 (7 bases). Germline CDR1 reads SGDLS; CDR2 reads YYNGEE. This CDR3 region has 21 residues. The V end lost 4 bases, the J end lost 0 bases, and 26 bases lay between the germline ends. This CDR3 reads CASSSPGTLTGADSGANVLTF. In nucleotides, the CDR3 is TGTGCCAGCAGCTCTCCTGGGACTCTAACAGGGGCAGACTCTGGGGCCAACGTCCTGACTTTC.

The sample holds a few counts of this clone. This chain connects TRBV18 to TRBJ2-5, with TRBD2 identical over 7 bases. Germline-derived CDR1 and CDR2 are KGHSH and LQKENI. The CDR3 contains 15 residues. Losses at the gene ends were 0 bases for V and 5 bases for J; bases not matched to a gene: 6. CDR3 protein: CASSPPSSRGETQYF. CDR3 coding DNA: TGTGCCAGCTCACCACCAAGCTCGCGGGGGGAGACCCAGTACTTC.

This clone came up a few times. The chain joins TRBV11-2 to TRBJ2-1; a possible D gene is TRBD2 (6 bases). The CDR3 is made up of 15 amino acids. Germline CDR1 is SGHAT and CDR2 is FQNNGV. V lost 4 bases and J 15 bases, leaving 25 bases between the germline ends. The CDR3 region is CASSSNSRARRVGFF. The CDR3 coding sequence is TGTGCCAGCAGCTCAAACTCCCGAGCGAGGAGGGTCGGGTTCTTC. Filled out from reference TRBV11-2 and TRBJ2-1, the complete variable domain reads EAGVAQSPRYKIIEKRQSVAFWCNPISGHATLYWYQQILGQGPKLLIQFQNNGVVDDSQLPKDRFSAERLKGVDSTLKIQPAKLEDSAVYLCASSSNSRARRVGFFGPGTRLTVL.

This clone appeared a few times. V and J are TRBV6-6 and TRBJ2-7, with 12 bases that match TRBD2. Germline V gene sequence: CDR1 MNHNY, CDR2 SVGAGI (reference sequence). The CDR3 has 16 amino acids. With V trimmed by 7 bases and J by 3 bases, 10 bases remained unmatched. The CDR3 DNA sequence: TGTGCCAGCACTCCTTCTCTAGCGGGAGGGCGCTACGAGCAGTACGTC. Residues: CASTPSLAGGRYEQYV.

The chain uses TRBV5-1 and TRBJ2-2; 7 bases are a match to TRBD2. CDR1 is SGHRS and CDR2 is YFSETQ in the germline V gene. Germline trimming cut 5 bases from V and 6 bases from J; bases unmatched to any gene: 10. The CDR3 has 15 amino acids. CDR3 residues: CASRGASGAAGELFF. CDR3 DNA: TGCGCCAGCAGGGGAGCCAGCGGGGCCGCCGGGGAGCTGTTTTTT.

This rearrangement joins TRBV6-5 to TRBJ2-1; 10 bases are a match to TRBD2. With 6 bases clipped from V and 3 bases from J, the junction kept 5 bases outside the gene matches. CDR1 is MNHEY, CDR2 SVGAGI, per germline. There are 15 residues in the CDR3. CDR3 loop: CASSLAGEYYNEQFF. The CDR3 nucleotides are TGTGCCAGCAGCCTAGCGGGAGAGTACTACAATGAGCAGTTCTTC.

This chain links TRBV5-4 with TRBJ2-2; TRBD2 aligns across 8 bases. The J segment lost 0 bases and the V segment lost 4 bases, leaving 2 bases of the junction unmatched. The germline V gene encodes CDR1 SGHNT and CDR2 YYREEE (reference sequence). This CDR3 is built from 15 residues. CDR3 DNA: TGTGCCAGCAGCCTGGGACTAGCGAACACCGGGGAGCTGTTTTTT. Translating gives CASSLGLANTGELFF.

About this clone: A junction boundary mismatches the germline segment, possibly from a read error. J is TRBJ2-7 and V is TRBV6-5; 11 positions match TRBD1. The CDR3 is 14 amino acids. CDR1 is MNHEY and CDR2 is SVGAGI in the germline V gene. The CDR3 here is CASKRTGGHYEQYF. The CDR3 DNA is TGTGCCAGCAAAAGGACAGGGGGCCACTACGAGCAATACTTC.

The V gene is TRBV6-6, the J gene TRBJ1-4; 10 nucleotides line up with TRBD1. The CDR3 is 13 amino acids. Trimming cost V 4 bases and J 10 bases; bases outside gene matches: 3. The germline V gene has CDR1 MNHNY and CDR2 SVGAGI (reference sequence). The CDR3 sequence: CASSWGDRGKLFF. The CDR3 DNA sequence: TGTGCCAGCAGTTGGGGGGACAGGGGAAAACTGTTTTTT.

A note on this clone: One end of the junction fails to match germline, which may point to a read error. The chain uses TRBV28 and TRBJ2-3; possibly TRBD2 for D (5 bases). This CDR3 contains 13 residues. CDR1 MDHEN and CDR2 SYDVKM come from the germline V gene. Here the CDR3 DNA reads TGTGCCAGCAGTTTAGGAGGCACCGATACGCAGTATTTT. Amino acids: CASSLGGTDTQYF.

This chain uses TRBV7-2 with TRBJ1-5; TRBD1 agrees at 7 bases. CDR1 is SGHTA, CDR2 FQGNSA, per germline. The V segment lost 5 bases and the J segment 0 bases; nucleotides outside the gene matches: 4. The CDR3 is 15 amino acids. The CDR3 loop is CASSRQGHSNQPQHF. The DNA for the CDR3 is TGTGCCAGCAGCCGACAGGGACATAGCAATCAGCCCCAGCATTTT.

This clone was recorded a few times. The chain combines TRBV15 with TRBJ1-1; 8 nucleotides agree with TRBD1. The ends lost 0 bases at V and 0 bases at J; junction bases unmatched: 9. The CDR3 extends over 18 amino acids. Germline CDR1 LNHNV, CDR2 YYDKDF (reference sequence). The CDR3 sequence: CATSRDLIQGVMNTEAFF. The CDR3 DNA reads as TGTGCCACCAGCAGAGATCTAATACAGGGGGTTATGAACACTGAAGCTTTCTTT.

This clone was observed a few times. This chain links TRBV30 with TRBJ2-3; D is ambiguous. Germline values: CDR1 GTSNPN, CDR2 SVGIG (reference sequence). There are 12 residues in the CDR3. V was cut by 1 base and J by 6 bases, with 8 bases left in between. The DNA of the CDR3 is TGTGCCTGGAGTGCTACCCCGGATACGCAGTATTTT. This gives the protein CAWSATPDTQYF.

A few counts support this clone. V and J are TRBV7-8 and TRBJ2-1; D is perhaps TRBD1 (6 bases). Germline lookup yields CDR1 SGHVS and CDR2 FQNEAQ. Trimming pared 0 bases from V and 8 bases from J, leaving 17 bases between. CDR3 length equals 16 residues. The CDR3 DNA reads TGTGCCAGCAGCTTAGCGCTGGGGGCTGGCTGGGATGAGCAGTTCTTC. Residues: CASSLALGAGWDEQFF.

This clone was observed a handful of times. The chain's CDR3 is CASAGQDSLTGELFF. CDR3 bases: TGTGCCAGTGCCGGACAGGATAGTTTAACCGGGGAGCTGTTTTTT. The genes are TRBV19 and TRBJ2-2; the match to TRBD1 covers 7 bases. This CDR3 region has 15 residues. Germline V gene lookup returns CDR1 LNHDA and CDR2 SQIVND (reference sequence). V shed 8 bases, J shed 5 bases, and the junction held 11 bases outside the gene matches.

The chain carries TRBV13 and TRBJ2-1, with TRBD2 matching 8 bases. Germline-derived CDR1 and CDR2 are PRHDT and FYEKMQ (reference sequence). This CDR3 spans 16 amino acids. The V segment lost 1 base and the J segment 6 bases; nucleotides outside the gene matches: 8. The CDR3 nucleotides read TGTGCCAGCAGCTTAGCGGTTAGCGGGACGACCAATGAGCAGTTCTTC. The encoded protein is CASSLAVSGTTNEQFF.

This clone has just a few counts. V usage is TRBV7-2 and J usage is TRBJ1-1; D call uncertain. Germline loops: CDR1 SGHTA, CDR2 FQGNSA. Trimming left V 3 bases short and J 4 bases short, with 12 bases between. The CDR3 has 14 residues. The CDR3 loop reads CASSLNPRGTEAFF. The CDR3, as DNA: TGTGCCAGCAGCTTGAACCCCCGAGGCACTGAAGCTTTCTTT.

This clone was found a few times. This chain links TRBV6-6 with TRBJ2-3; 8 bases align to TRBD2. Germline V lookup: CDR1 MNHNY, CDR2 SVGAGI (reference sequence). The CDR3 contains 15 residues. Unmatched junction bases numbered 7, after V lost 6 bases and J lost 2 bases. CDR3 residues: CASSSIAGLTDTQYF. The CDR3 nucleotides are TGTGCCAGCAGCTCCATAGCGGGACTCACAGATACGCAGTATTTT.

The chain employs TRBV30 and TRBJ2-7; 11 bases agree with TRBD2. Germline assignment: CDR1 GTSNPN and CDR2 SVGIG (reference sequence). V gave up 3 bases and J gave up 4 bases; unmatched junction bases: 5. The CDR3 extends over 14 amino acids. The CDR3 protein is CAWSGSGGGYEQYF. The CDR3 DNA reads TGTGCCTGGAGCGGTAGCGGGGGGGGTTACGAGCAGTACTTC.

This rearrangement joins TRBV10-3 to TRBJ2-3; TRBD2 matches 12 bases. The CDR3 is 16 amino acids. J gave up 3 bases and V 5 bases, and 6 bases lay outside the gene matches. Germline V CDR1 and CDR2: ENHRY, SYGVKD. CDR3 coding DNA: TGTGCCATCAGTTCCCCTAGCGGGAGGGGAACAGATACGCAGTATTTT. Residues: CAISSPSGRGTDTQYF.

This clone was counted between two and nine times. The chain carries TRBV28 and TRBJ2-7; TRBD2 agrees at 7 bases. The ends lost 2 bases at V and 8 bases at J; junction bases unmatched: 6. In germline, CDR1 is MDHEN, CDR2 SYDVKM. The length of the CDR3 is 13 residues. The CDR3 here is CASSLPTSAKQYF. DNA for the CDR3: TGTGCCAGCAGTTTACCTACTAGCGCGAAGCAGTACTTC. Full variable domain (remainder filled in from reference TRBV28 and TRBJ2-7): DVKVTQSSRYLVKRTGEKVFLECVQDMDHENMFWYRQDPGLGLRLIYFSYDVKMKEKGDIPEGYSVSREKKERFSLILESASTNQTSMYLCASSLPTSAKQYFGPGTRLTVT.

This rearrangement joins TRBV28 to TRBJ2-7; 7 nucleotides agree with TRBD2. This CDR3 is built from 15 residues. Germline CDR1 reads MDHEN; CDR2 reads SYDVKM. After removal of 3 bases from V and 0 bases from J, the junction contained 5 bases not matched to a gene. In DNA form, the CDR3 reads TGTGCCAGCAGTTTGCCCAGCGGGATCTCCTACGAGCAGTACTTC. Translation gives CASSLPSGISYEQYF.